This T cell receptor (beta chain) originates from a study of post-analysis software for immune sequencing data. Study background: The patients showed relapsing-remitting, secondary progressive and progressive-relapsing multiple sclerosis courses. Broader study findings: Strong co-clustering by F measure linked samples that shared a preparation batch. Controls showed significantly higher normalized Chao1 diversity than did multiple sclerosis patients. Controls showed lower frequencies than patients for several TRBV segments, and TRBV5-6, TRBV5-1 and TRBV20-1 were among these.

The length of the CDR3 is 16 residues. Per germline, CDR1 MGHRA and CDR2 YSYEKL. Trimming took 4 bases from V and 2 from J, leaving 18 bases between them. Turning to this clonotype: What it binds is unknown.

Each TCR beta cDNA library carried unique molecular identifiers. The source material, about 0.85 to 11 million T cells, gave rise to 400,000 to 600,000 cDNA molecules. TCRdb reprocessed the PCR reads via MiXCR and lists one record per CDR3 protein. The top ten hold approximately 4.5% of the sample, which has hundreds of thousands of distinct CDR3 sequences, roughly 58% seen once. The gene calls are TRBV4-1 and TRBJ2-7; tentatively, D is TRBD1 (6 bases). Sequenced input: blood. This receptor was obtained from a girl aged 5-17 years with multiple sclerosis. CDR3 in amino acids: CASSPEYSRTAYEQYF. For the CDR3, the DNA is TGCGCCAGCAGCCCCGAATACTCTAGGACAGCCTACGAGCAGTACTTC.